This section outlines one T cell receptor beta chain sequence together with its context. Its antigen is undetermined. This entry belongs to a study of blood T cells in healthy people across ages. Primers used in a second PCR of about 7 to 12 cycles were a sample-barcoded 5' primer and a J-beta primer mix. TCRdb re-derived calls from the 5' RACE reads in MiXCR, one entry per CDR3 protein. This sample carries roughly 1,800,000 distinct CDR3 sequences, 49% of them seen once, and the ten largest clones take over 2%. Study-level results: Diversity of TCR beta per million T cells declined in a roughly linear way with age.

This CDR3 has 15 residues. The germline CDR1 and CDR2 sequences are LGHDT and YNNKEL (reference sequence). Trimming removed 3 bases at V and 3 bases at J, with 14 bases between. The study drew donors from healthy Caucasian individuals in Russia aged roughly 6 to 90. Each donor had roughly 10 milliliters of peripheral blood drawn. Per individual sample, total RNA of at least 5 micrograms was extracted. The chain joins TRBV3-1 to TRBJ1-1; D is undetermined. This sequence was found in a woman aged 40 to 50 in good health. Source material: blood. The CDR3 is CASSHLGTLDTEAFF. The CDR3 DNA sequence: TGTGCCAGCAGCCACCTAGGTACCTTGGACACTGAAGCTTTCTTT.